The 21 T cell receptor beta chains reported below all come from one sample, sequenced in a study of T cell clones after liver transplantation. Sequencing used immunoSEQ multiplex PCR; TCRdb keeps in-frame clones, though not all of them. Of some 80,000 clones in the sample, approximately 81% were seen once. Sequenced material: CD4+ T cells from blood, taken less than 50 months after liver transplant. The receptors come from a human patient who received a liver transplant. A share of the T cells may be of graft donor origin.

J is TRBJ1-1 and V is TRBV29-1; D unresolved. CDR3 size: 13 residues. Trimming stripped 5 bases from V and 1 base from J, with 11 bases between. Per germline, CDR1 SQVTM and CDR2 ANQGSEA. This chain's CDR3 is CSVSKGGNTEAFF. The DNA of the CDR3 is TGCAGCGTTAGCAAGGGAGGGAACACTGAAGCTTTCTTT.

CDR3 region: CAWSRVGYTEAFF. The CDR3 bases are TGTGCCTGGAGCAGGGTAGGGTACACTGAAGCTTTCTTT. V is TRBV30 and J is TRBJ1-1, with D possibly being TRBD1 (5 bases). Per germline, CDR1 GTSNPN and CDR2 SVGIG (reference sequence). The CDR3 is 13 residues long. Trimming pared 3 bases from V and 3 bases from J, leaving 11 bases between.

The chain carries TRBV18 and TRBJ2-1; a weak D match, TRBD2 (5 bases). CDR3 length equals 13 residues. Germline V gene lookup returns CDR1 KGHSH and CDR2 LQKENI. V lost 6 bases and J 4 bases, leaving 10 bases between the germline ends. The CDR3 DNA follows: TGTGCCAGCTCTCAGACTACTTACAATGAGCAGTTCTTC. Amino acid sequence: CASSQTTYNEQFF.

This clone occurred once. This chain uses TRBV4-1 with TRBJ2-2, with 12 bases that match TRBD2. The ends lost 0 bases at V and 4 bases at J; junction bases unmatched: 9. The CDR3 length is 19 residues. Germline V CDR1 and CDR2: MGHRA, YSYEKL. CDR3 residues: CASSQDPRLAGARTGELFF. In DNA, the CDR3 is TGCGCCAGCAGCCAAGATCCCCGACTAGCGGGGGCCCGCACCGGGGAGCTGTTTTTT.

The chain links TRBV2 to TRBJ2-2; 10 bases line up with TRBD2. The V and J ends lost 3 bases and 0 bases, in that order; junction bases with no gene match: 1. CDR1 is SNHLY, CDR2 FYNNEI, per germline. The length of the CDR3 is 16 residues. The CDR3 sequence: CASSELAGANTGELFF. DNA for the CDR3: TGTGCCAGCAGTGAGCTAGCGGGAGCGAACACCGGGGAGCTGTTTTTT.

The chain is built from TRBV4-3 and TRBJ2-7; 11 bases are a match to TRBD2. With 4 bases clipped from V and 4 bases from J, the junction kept 6 bases outside the gene matches. Germline CDR1 reads LGHNA; CDR2 reads YSLEER. The CDR3 length is 15 residues. This CDR3 reads CASSLELAGVYEQYF. For the CDR3, the DNA is TGCGCCAGCAGCCTCGAACTAGCGGGAGTTTACGAGCAGTACTTC.

The table lists this clone with a few counts. The chain combines TRBV6-1 with TRBJ1-1; D not certain. The ends were cut back, 6 bases at V and 1 base at J, with 12 bases in the middle. Per the germline V gene, CDR1 is MNHNS and CDR2 is SASEGT. The CDR3 runs to 14 residues. The CDR3 nucleotides are TGTGCCAGCAGCCTTATGCCGGCGAACACTGAAGCTTTCTTT. Its protein product is CASSLMPANTEAFF.

The chain couples TRBV2 to TRBJ2-7; D uncertain. Germline CDR1 and CDR2: SNHLY and FYNNEI. The CDR3 runs to 12 residues. V was shortened by 6 bases and J by 3 bases, with 9 bases between the two germline ends. The chain's CDR3 is CASRQFVYEQYF. CDR3 coding DNA: TGTGCCAGCAGGCAGTTCGTCTACGAGCAGTACTTC.

The J gene is TRBJ2-3, the V gene TRBV6-5, with D unclear. V lost 0 bases to trimming and J lost 8 bases, with 18 bases between them. Germline lookup yields CDR1 MNHEY and CDR2 SVGAGI. CDR3 size: 16 residues. CDR3 DNA sequence: TGTGCCAGCAGTTACTCGATCGAGCCGCCCCACGCTACGCAGTATTTT. It specifies CASSYSIEPPHATQYF.

The rearrangement uses TRBV20-1 and TRBJ2-3, with D hard to call. V was trimmed by 4 bases and J by 6 bases, leaving 8 bases between them. CDR1 DFQATT and CDR2 SNEGSKA come from the germline V gene (reference sequence). CDR3 length: 11 residues. The DNA for the CDR3 is TGCAGTGCTAAATGGATGGATACGCAGTATTTT. Amino acids: CSAKWMDTQYF.

The rearrangement uses TRBV20-1 and TRBJ1-2, with D tentatively TRBD1 (5 bases). Trimming took 0 bases from V and 7 from J, leaving 6 bases between them. Per germline, CDR1 DFQATT and CDR2 SNEGSKA (reference sequence). The CDR3 loop spans 11 amino acids. The CDR3 sequence: CSAREQAGYTF. In DNA, the CDR3 is TGCAGTGCTAGAGAACAGGCTGGCTACACCTTC.

This sequence joins TRBV2 and TRBJ1-6, with 7 bases aligning to TRBD1. The CDR3 has 16 amino acids. Germline V CDR1 and CDR2: SNHLY, FYNNEI. J was trimmed by 4 bases and V by 3 bases; bases with no gene match: 6. The CDR3 spells CASSDLPRGYNSPLHF. The CDR3 DNA is TGTGCCAGCAGTGATTTGCCCAGGGGGTATAATTCACCCCTCCACTTT.

This chain joins TRBV14 and TRBJ2-2, with D perhaps TRBD2 (6 bases). CDR3 length: 14 residues. The V and J ends lost 4 bases and 2 bases respectively, with 8 bases between them. Germline assignment: CDR1 SGHDN and CDR2 FVKESK. The CDR3 DNA is TGTGCCAGCAGCCCGGGAGTTAACACCGGGGAGCTGTTTTTT. This sequence encodes CASSPGVNTGELFF.

This chain uses TRBV2 with TRBJ2-3; 9 nucleotides match TRBD2. Looked up from germline, CDR1 is SNHLY and CDR2 is FYNNEI. CDR3 length equals 15 residues. Trimming took 5 bases from V and 3 from J; bases not matched to a gene: 6. The CDR3 nucleotides read TGTGCCAGCAGTCTGGCGGGGGGGCGTACAGATACGCAGTATTTT. This gives the protein CASSLAGGRTDTQYF.

This clone was counted a single time. The chain has TRBV18 and TRBJ1-3, with a weak D call TRBD1 (6 bases). The germline V gene has CDR1 KGHSH and CDR2 LQKENI. The CDR3 loop spans 15 amino acids. V shed 10 bases and J shed 0 bases, with 16 bases lying between them. The CDR3, as DNA: TGTGCCACCTTCCTTGGACAGCACTCTGGAAACACCATATATTTT. The encoded protein is CATFLGQHSGNTIYF.

The CDR3 sequence: CASSPTYGNQETQYF. As DNA, the CDR3 is TGTGCCAGCAGCCCCACCTACGGAAACCAAGAGACCCAGTACTTC. This chain uses TRBV11-2 with TRBJ2-5; unclear D gene. V was shortened by 5 bases and J by 0 bases, with 13 bases between the two germline ends. The CDR3 is 15 residues long. CDR1 is SGHAT and CDR2 is FQNNGV in the germline V gene.

This clone was detected once. The CDR3 DNA is TGTGCCTGGAGTCGAGGGACAGGGGAAGCTTTCTTT. Translating gives CAWSRGTGEAFF. V and J are TRBV30 and TRBJ1-1; 9 positions agree with TRBD1. This CDR3 region has 12 residues. The V gene end was trimmed by 2 bases and the J gene end by 8 bases; junction bases not matched to a gene: 3. The germline CDR1 and CDR2 sequences are GTSNPN and SVGIG (reference sequence).

This rearrangement joins TRBV6-6 to TRBJ2-7; D could derive from TRBD1 or TRBD2 (5 bases each). The V end was cut by 6 bases, the J end by 7 bases, with 16 bases between. The CDR3 runs to 13 residues. The V gene's germline CDR1 is MNHNY and CDR2 SVGAGI (reference sequence). DNA of the CDR3: TGTGCCAGCAGCCGGGGACGCACGGGAGAGCAGTACTTC. Translation: CASSRGRTGEQYF.

This clone was seen only once. The chain joins TRBV6-1 to TRBJ1-1; perhaps TRBD1 as D (5 bases). With 4 bases removed from V and 0 bases from J, the gap between germline ends came to 18 bases. The CDR3 runs 17 residues. Germline CDR1 is MNHNS and CDR2 is SASEGT. The CDR3 DNA reads TGTGCCAGCAGTGTTGGGGGAGGGGTGATCATGAACACTGAAGCTTTCTTT. It encodes CASSVGGGVIMNTEAFF.

J is TRBJ1-2 and V is TRBV4-3; 9 nucleotides agree with TRBD1. V was pared by 0 bases and J by 11 bases, with 4 bases of the junction left unmatched. In germline, CDR1 is LGHNA, CDR2 YSLEER. This CDR3 region has 13 residues. The CDR3 DNA reads TGCGCCAGCAGCCAAGACCGGGACAGGGAATACACCTTC. Its protein is CASSQDRDREYTF.

This sequence joins TRBV7-2 and TRBJ1-1; D remains ambiguous. This CDR3 spans 15 amino acids. CDR1 is SGHTA and CDR2 is FQGNSA in the germline V gene. V was cut by 0 bases and J by 0 bases, with 8 bases left in between. The CDR3 DNA reads TGTGCCAGCAGCTTAGCGGTAGGGTTGAACACTGAAGCTTTCTTT. This gives the protein CASSLAVGLNTEAFF.